The 5 T cell receptor beta chains below all came from one sample that was sequenced in a study of cytomegalovirus exposure and HLA in healthy donors. Assay: immunoSEQ multiplex PCR; the TCRdb copy retains only in-frame clones and omits some. This sample carries 220,000 or so clones, approximately 88% of them seen once, and the ten largest clones take more than 12%. Sequenced: PBMCs. Receptor source: a woman in her 30s in good health and CMV-seropositive.

The genes are TRBV5-1 and TRBJ2-5, with D hard to call. Germline loops: CDR1 SGHRS, CDR2 YFSETQ. Trimming shortened V by 2 bases and J by 1 base, and 12 bases separated the two germline ends. This CDR3 spans 15 amino acids. CDR3 region: CASSFRLGFQETQYF. In DNA form, the CDR3 reads TGCGCCAGCAGCTTCAGGCTAGGGTTCCAAGAGACCCAGTACTTC.

As regards this clone: Germline and junction disagree at one end, which may indicate a read error. The genes are TRBV7-7 and TRBJ2-1; 11 nucleotides agree with TRBD2. The length of the CDR3 is 15 residues. CDR1 is SSHAT and CDR2 is FNYEAQ in the germline V gene (reference sequence). CDR3 DNA sequence: TGTGCTAGCAGCTTGACTAGCGGGAATTGGAATGAGCAGTTCTTC. Translation gives CASSLTSGNWNEQFF.

This clone has a count of ten or more. This same CDR3 is encoded by further DNA sequences in the sample. This chain connects TRBV4-1 to TRBJ2-7; the D is unclear. Germline V gives CDR1 MGHRA, CDR2 YSYEKL. Trimming stripped 0 bases from V and 1 base from J, with 4 bases between. The CDR3 contains 13 residues. As DNA, the CDR3 is TGCGCCAGCAGCCAAGACAGATCCTACGAGCAGTACTTC. This encodes CASSQDRSYEQYF.

The rearrangement joins TRBV29-1 to TRBJ1-2; D is ambiguous. Germline assignment: CDR1 SQVTM and CDR2 ANQGSEA. The CDR3 spans 12 residues. V lost 2 bases and J lost 0, with 4 bases in between. Written as DNA, the CDR3 is TGCAGCGTTGAAAGGTCTAACTATGGCTACACCTTC. Amino acid sequence: CSVERSNYGYTF.

The chain is built from TRBV4-3 and TRBJ2-1, with D maybe TRBD1 (6 bases). Deletions cut 0 bases from V and 2 bases from J, with 14 bases between. The CDR3 is 17 residues long. From germline, CDR1 is LGHNA and CDR2 YSLEER. The CDR3 bases are TGCGCCAGCAGCCAAGAAGAGCCGGGACAACCCTACAATGAGCAGTTCTTC. This codes for CASSQEEPGQPYNEQFF.